The 25 T cell receptor beta chains in this list originate from one sample, sequenced in a study of technical replicates of blood from a handful of donors. Measured with immunoSEQ multiplex PCR; TCRdb has only the in-frame clones, and not every one. The profile shows about 73,000 clones, 93% of them singletons. Sample: T cells isolated from PBMCs. These receptors all come from a human donor in good health.

The chain is built from TRBV5-1 and TRBJ2-5; perhaps TRBD1 as D (6 bases). V was trimmed by 0 bases and J by 5 bases, leaving 17 bases between them. The germline gives CDR1 SGHRS, CDR2 YFSETQ. This CDR3 spans 16 amino acids. The CDR3 sequence is CASSLVGGRSSETQYF. The CDR3 nucleotides are TGCGCCAGCAGCTTGGTTGGGGGCCGATCCTCGGAGACCCAGTACTTC.

The chain uses TRBV4-2 and TRBJ2-2; D unclear. The ends were cut back, 3 bases at V and 1 base at J, with 6 bases in the middle. Germline values: CDR1 LGHNA, CDR2 YNFKEQ. The CDR3 is 14 residues long. CDR3 protein: CASSHRQNTGELFF. The CDR3 DNA reads TGTGCCAGCAGCCATAGACAGAACACCGGGGAGCTGTTTTTT.

This clone came up once. Here the CDR3 DNA reads TGTGCCAGCAGTCCCCTACTGGGAGCGCAGTATTTT. Protein: CASSPLLGAQYF. The V call is TRBV28, the J call TRBJ2-3, with D perhaps matching TRBD2 (5 bases). Trimming cost V 5 bases and J 10 bases, with 13 bases left between them. Germline V gives CDR1 MDHEN, CDR2 SYDVKM. The CDR3 contains 12 residues.

DNA for the CDR3: TGTGCCAGCAGCTTCCAGTACTCCTACGAGCAGTACTTC. Translated: CASSFQYSYEQYF. The V gene is TRBV5-8, the J gene TRBJ2-7; no definite D call. V was trimmed by 2 bases and J by 0 bases, leaving 6 bases between them. The CDR3 totals 13 residues. CDR1 and CDR2 from the germline V gene are SGHTS and YDEGEE.

This chain connects TRBV14 to TRBJ2-7; D call uncertain. The V gene's germline CDR1 is SGHDN and CDR2 FVKESK. The CDR3 has 11 amino acids. The V end lost 6 bases, the J end lost 4 bases, and 7 bases lay between the germline ends. The CDR3 loop reads CASRAPYEQYF. The DNA for the CDR3 is TGTGCCAGCAGAGCCCCATACGAGCAGTACTTC.

The chain is built from TRBV18 and TRBJ1-1; 7 bases agree with TRBD1. Trimming took 0 bases from V and 11 from J; bases not matched to a gene: 3. Germline CDR1 KGHSH, CDR2 LQKENI. This CDR3 spans 12 amino acids. The CDR3 region is CASSPPQDRAFF. CDR3 sequence (DNA): TGTGCCAGCTCACCACCCCAGGACAGGGCTTTCTTT.

V and J are TRBV27 and TRBJ2-1; 7 nucleotides match TRBD1. The V gene's germline CDR1 is MNHEY and CDR2 SMNVEV (reference sequence). The CDR3 length is 18 residues. With V trimmed by 8 bases and J by 4 bases, 20 bases remained unmatched. CDR3 bases: TGTGCCAGCTCCTCTTCCGGGACAGTCCGTACCATTTACAATGAGCAGTTCTTC. Its translation: CASSSSGTVRTIYNEQFF.

This clone was seen once. J is TRBJ2-3 and V is TRBV7-9; 10 bases are a match to TRBD2. This CDR3 region has 17 residues. V dropped 4 bases and J dropped 5; count of bases not matched to a gene: 12. Per the germline V gene, CDR1 is SEHNR and CDR2 is FQNEAQ (reference sequence). The CDR3: CASSSPRIAGGRDTQYF. CDR3 coding DNA: TGTGCCAGCAGCTCCCCCCGGATAGCGGGGGGCCGAGATACGCAGTATTTT. Together with reference TRBV7-9 and TRBJ2-3, the CDR3 gives the full variable domain: DTGVSQNPRHKITKRGQNVTFRCDPISEHNRLYWYRQTLGQGPEFLTYFQNEAQLEKSRLLSDRFSAERPKGSFSTLEIQRTEQGDSAMYLCASSSPRIAGGRDTQYFGPGTRLTVL.

The chain combines TRBV7-9 with TRBJ1-3; D call uncertain. Trimming left V 7 bases short and J 9 bases short, with 16 bases between. Germline loops: CDR1 SEHNR, CDR2 FQNEAQ (reference sequence). This CDR3 region has 13 residues. CDR3 DNA sequence: TGTGCCAGCACCTACCAGGTCGTCGGCACCATATATTTT. Amino acids: CASTYQVVGTIYF.

The chain employs TRBV19 and TRBJ2-1, with TRBD2 matching 8 bases. CDR3 length: 15 amino acids. Germline V gene sequence: CDR1 LNHDA, CDR2 SQIVND (reference sequence). The trim removed 5 bases at V and 1 base at J, leaving 4 bases unmatched. In nucleotides, the CDR3 is TGTGCCAGTAGTTACCGGGAGGGGTCCTACAATGAGCAGTTCTTC. Its translation: CASSYREGSYNEQFF.

This clone has just one count. The rearrangement links TRBV29-1 to TRBJ2-3, with D possibly being TRBD1 (5 bases). V lost 4 bases to trimming and J lost 0 bases, with 5 bases between them. The CDR3 consists of 12 residues. The germline V gene encodes CDR1 SQVTM and CDR2 ANQGSEA. The CDR3 region has the DNA TGCAGCGTTGGACAGAGCACAGATACGCAGTATTTT. Translating gives CSVGQSTDTQYF.

The chain uses TRBV29-1 and TRBJ1-1; D uncertain. V gave up 2 bases and J gave up 0 bases, with 7 bases separating them. The CDR3 covers 13 residues. CDR1 SQVTM and CDR2 ANQGSEA come from the germline V gene. This CDR3 is CSVEPRLNTEAFF. DNA of the CDR3: TGCAGCGTTGAACCCCGGTTGAACACTGAAGCTTTCTTT.

The CDR3 protein is CASSQVGLRPSGGAKETQYF. CDR3 nucleotide sequence: TGCGCCAGCAGCCAAGTGGGACTAAGGCCTAGCGGGGGTGCTAAAGAGACCCAGTACTTC. The gene calls are TRBV4-1 and TRBJ2-5; 10 nucleotides agree with TRBD2. This CDR3 spans 20 amino acids. Unmatched junction bases numbered 17, after V lost 1 base and J lost 3 bases. The V gene's germline CDR1 is MGHRA and CDR2 YSYEKL.

The chain has TRBV5-5 and TRBJ1-2, with 8 bases aligning to TRBD1. CDR3 length: 14 residues. With 3 bases clipped from V and 7 bases from J, the junction kept 8 bases outside the gene matches. Looked up from germline, CDR1 is SGHKS and CDR2 is YYEKEE (reference sequence). The CDR3 loop reads CASSWTGTWSGYTF. The DNA for the CDR3 is TGTGCCAGCAGCTGGACAGGGACTTGGTCTGGCTACACCTTC.

Comment on this clone: At one end, the junction sequence differs from germline, possibly due to a read error. This chain links TRBV9 with TRBJ1-1; D gene ambiguous. CDR3 length: 15 amino acids. Per the germline V gene, CDR1 is SGDLS and CDR2 is YYNGEE. For the CDR3, the DNA is TGTGCCAGCAGCGTAGGCGGTTTGGTGAACGCTGAAGCTTTCTTT. This gives the protein CASSVGGLVNAEAFF.

J is TRBJ2-1 and V is TRBV2; tentatively, D is TRBD1 (5 bases). Trimming stripped 3 bases from V and 6 bases from J, with 12 bases between. The CDR3 loop spans 14 amino acids. Germline assignment: CDR1 SNHLY and CDR2 FYNNEI. The CDR3 loop is CASSDTQGSNEQFF. In DNA form, the CDR3 reads TGTGCCAGCAGTGATACCCAGGGAAGCAATGAGCAGTTCTTC.

The V and J genes are TRBV6-5 and TRBJ1-4, with D tentatively TRBD1 (5 bases). The V gene's germline CDR1 is MNHEY and CDR2 SVGAGI. The V end was cut by 8 bases, the J end by 7 bases, with 14 bases between. The CDR3 loop spans 13 amino acids. CDR3 residues: CASRRRGFEKLFF. In nucleotides, the CDR3 is TGTGCCAGCCGCCGACGGGGGTTTGAAAAACTGTTTTTT.

The V gene is TRBV5-1, the J gene TRBJ2-7, with 7 bases that match TRBD1. Trimming took 1 base from V and 2 from J; bases not matched to a gene: 6. Germline CDR1 and CDR2: SGHRS and YFSETQ. This CDR3 contains 15 residues. CDR3: CASSLLRTGAYEQYF. For the CDR3, the DNA is TGCGCCAGCAGCTTGCTGAGGACAGGAGCCTACGAGCAGTACTTC. Using reference TRBV5-1 and TRBJ2-7 for the parts outside the CDR3, the full variable domain is KAGVTQTPRYLIKTRGQQVTLSCSPISGHRSVSWYQQTPGQGLQFLFEYFSETQRNKGNFPGRFSGRQFSNSRSEMNVSTLELGDSALYLCASSLLRTGAYEQYFGPGTRLTVT.

DNA of the CDR3: TGTGCCAGCAGTCCACGATTTCAAGCGGGATCTAGGTTTGCCCCCTACGAGCAGTACTTC. Translated: CASSPRFQAGSRFAPYEQYF. The chain joins TRBV27 to TRBJ2-7; 7 bases line up with TRBD2. The CDR3 loop spans 20 amino acids. Trimming at V came to 5 bases and at J to 2 bases, leaving 24 bases not matched to a gene. CDR1 MNHEY and CDR2 SMNVEV come from the germline V gene (reference sequence).

The J gene is TRBJ1-5, the V gene TRBV4-1, with D possibly matching TRBD1 (6 bases). V dropped 1 base and J dropped 2 bases, with 18 bases sitting between them. Germline V gene data show CDR1 as MGHRA and CDR2 as YSYEKL. The CDR3 has 18 amino acids. This CDR3 is CASSQVLVAGGRNQPQHF. In nucleotides, the CDR3 is TGCGCCAGCAGCCAAGTATTGGTTGCGGGGGGCCGCAATCAGCCCCAGCATTTT.

This clone was seen only once. The rearrangement links TRBV25-1 to TRBJ2-2, with D possibly being TRBD1 (5 bases). V lost 4 bases and J 1 base, leaving 13 bases between the germline ends. Germline V CDR1 and CDR2: MGHDK, SYGVNS. The CDR3 totals 16 residues. CDR3 loop: CASSGTRVGNTGELFF. CDR3 DNA sequence: TGTGCCAGCAGTGGAACCAGGGTTGGGAACACCGGGGAGCTGTTTTTT.

The V call is TRBV2, the J call TRBJ2-7; D is unclear. V dropped 4 bases and J dropped 6 bases, with 10 bases sitting between them. CDR1 and CDR2 (germline): SNHLY, FYNNEI. The length of the CDR3 is 12 residues. The CDR3 sequence is CASSGIGGEQYF. In nucleotides, the CDR3 is TGTGCCAGCAGTGGTATCGGTGGCGAGCAGTACTTC.

The chain employs TRBV28 and TRBJ1-5; D gene ambiguous. Trimming shortened V by 10 bases and J by 2 bases, and 18 bases separated the two germline ends. Germline V gene data show CDR1 as MDHEN and CDR2 as SYDVKM. The CDR3 is 15 residues long. The CDR3 sequence: CATSPGRRGNQPQHF. CDR3 nucleotide sequence: TGTGCCACCTCGCCAGGCAGAAGAGGCAATCAGCCCCAGCATTTT.

The chain employs TRBV7-2 and TRBJ2-7; possibly TRBD1 for D (6 bases). Per germline, CDR1 SGHTA and CDR2 FQGNSA. V was shortened by 6 bases and J by 0 bases, with 15 bases between the two germline ends. This CDR3 is 15 amino acids long. The CDR3 sequence is CASSLDSLRSYEQYF. CDR3 in DNA: TGTGCCAGCAGTTTGGACAGCCTTCGCTCCTACGAGCAGTACTTC.

The V gene is TRBV5-1, the J gene TRBJ2-7; 8 bases map to TRBD2. The germline gives CDR1 SGHRS, CDR2 YFSETQ. There are 15 residues in the CDR3. After removal of 4 bases from V and 0 bases from J, the junction contained 6 bases not matched to a gene. The DNA for the CDR3 is TGCGCCAGCAGCCTAGCGGGCCTGAGCTCCTACGAGCAGTACTTC. Its translation: CASSLAGLSSYEQYF.